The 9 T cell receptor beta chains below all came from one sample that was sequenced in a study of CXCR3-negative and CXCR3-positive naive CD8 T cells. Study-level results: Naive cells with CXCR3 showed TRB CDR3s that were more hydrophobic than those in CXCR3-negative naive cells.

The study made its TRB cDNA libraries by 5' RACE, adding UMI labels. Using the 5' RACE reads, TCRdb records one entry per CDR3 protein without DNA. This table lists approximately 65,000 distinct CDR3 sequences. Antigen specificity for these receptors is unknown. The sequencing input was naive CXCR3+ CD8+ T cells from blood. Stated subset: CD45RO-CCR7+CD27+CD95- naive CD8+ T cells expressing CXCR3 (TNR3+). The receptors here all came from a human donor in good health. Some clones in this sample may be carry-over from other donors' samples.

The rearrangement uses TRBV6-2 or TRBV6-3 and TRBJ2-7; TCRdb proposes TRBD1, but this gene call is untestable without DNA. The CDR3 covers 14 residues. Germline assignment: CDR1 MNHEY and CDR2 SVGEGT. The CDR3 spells CASRTRDRGYEQYF.

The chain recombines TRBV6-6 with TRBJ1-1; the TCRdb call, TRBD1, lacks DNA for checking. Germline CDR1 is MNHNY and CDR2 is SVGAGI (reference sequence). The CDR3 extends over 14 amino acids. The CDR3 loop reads CASISSGGATEAFF.

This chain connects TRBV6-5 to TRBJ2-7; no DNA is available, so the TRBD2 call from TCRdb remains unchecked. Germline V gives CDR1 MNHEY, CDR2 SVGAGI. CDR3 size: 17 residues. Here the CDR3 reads CASSYSMVAGRENEQYF.

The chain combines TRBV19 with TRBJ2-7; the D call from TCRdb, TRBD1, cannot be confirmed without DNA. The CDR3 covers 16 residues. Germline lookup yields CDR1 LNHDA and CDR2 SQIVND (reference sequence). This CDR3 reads CASSPSRDRAGNEQYF.

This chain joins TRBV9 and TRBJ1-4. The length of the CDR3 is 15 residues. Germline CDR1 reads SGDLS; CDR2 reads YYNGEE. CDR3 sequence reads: CASSVAGAVNEKLFF.

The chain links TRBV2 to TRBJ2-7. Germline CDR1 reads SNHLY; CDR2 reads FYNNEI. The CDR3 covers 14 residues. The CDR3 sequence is CASSELELPYEQYF.

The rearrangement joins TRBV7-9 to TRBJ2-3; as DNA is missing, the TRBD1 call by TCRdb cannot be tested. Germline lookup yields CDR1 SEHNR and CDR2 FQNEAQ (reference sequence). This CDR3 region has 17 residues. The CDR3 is CASSRRTESTRTDTQYF.

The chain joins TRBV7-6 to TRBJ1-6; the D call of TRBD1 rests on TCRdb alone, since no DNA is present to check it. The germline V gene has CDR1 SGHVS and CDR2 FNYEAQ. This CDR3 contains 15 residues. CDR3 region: CASSWGDTANSPLHF.

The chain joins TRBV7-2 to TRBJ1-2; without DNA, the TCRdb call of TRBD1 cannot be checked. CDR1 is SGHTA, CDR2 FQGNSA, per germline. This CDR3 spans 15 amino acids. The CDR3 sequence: CASSSPGQINYGYTF.